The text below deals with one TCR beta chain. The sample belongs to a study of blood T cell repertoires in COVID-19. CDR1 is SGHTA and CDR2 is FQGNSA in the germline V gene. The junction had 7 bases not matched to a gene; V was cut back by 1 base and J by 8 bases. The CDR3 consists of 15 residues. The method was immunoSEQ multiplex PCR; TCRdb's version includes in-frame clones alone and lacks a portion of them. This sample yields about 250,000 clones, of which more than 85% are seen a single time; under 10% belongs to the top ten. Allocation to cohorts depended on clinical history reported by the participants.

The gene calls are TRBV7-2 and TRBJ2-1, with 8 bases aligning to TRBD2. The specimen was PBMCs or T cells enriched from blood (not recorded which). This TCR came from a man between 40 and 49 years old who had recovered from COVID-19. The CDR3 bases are TGTGCCAGCAGCTTAGAGGAACTAGCGGTGTATGAGCAGTTCTTC. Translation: CASSLEELAVYEQFF.